This TCR beta chain was captured in a study of blood T cell repertoires in COVID-19. Background on the study: COVID-19 samples from acute and convalescent phases originated in the United States, Italy and Spain. Sample material is recorded as cDNA or gDNA derived from T cells, B-cell-depleted T cells, or PBMCs.

V trimming: 4 bases; J trimming: 4 bases; junction bases outside the gene matches: 3. Germline-derived CDR1 and CDR2 are SGHRS and YFSETQ. The CDR3 spans 13 residues. Per the original methods: The assay estimated nucleated cells by amplifying reference gene primers. Assay: immunoSEQ multiplex PCR; the TCRdb copy retains only in-frame clones and omits some. V and J calls and clone size follow that table, whereas D and trimming were derived from the DNA. This table holds some 250,000 clones, about four fifths found once. The source is a man between 50 and 59 years old with active or convalescent COVID-19. The material sequenced was peripheral blood. V is TRBV5-1 and J is TRBJ2-5; 8 nucleotides match TRBD1. CDR3 sequence reads: CASSPGQGETQYF. The DNA for the CDR3 is TGCGCCAGCAGCCCCGGACAGGGAGAGACCCAGTACTTC.